Here is one T cell receptor beta chain with its context. Its antigen specificity is not known. No base qualities exist here, and no much larger clone lies one base off it. The data are from a study of T cell repertoires in cytomegalovirus infection (dated by TCRdb to about 2019). For the study in its entirety: Donor HLA type was relevant to the analysis, as public TCR beta signatures indicated carriage of CMV infection together with the matching HLA type. What the authors observed across the whole study: Carriers of CMV infection plus the relevant HLA type were discriminated by the cumulative frequency of public TCR beta family members in the study cohort and in an independent roughly 320-donor cohort. The ex vivo response was dominated by HLA-C-restricted CMV-specific TCR beta clonotypes, and the single most frequent clonotype in two of eight donors was supplied by these HLA-C-restricted clonotypes.

Unmatched junction bases come to 11, with V trimmed by 2 bases and J by 4 bases. The CDR3 starts with the cysteine, ends with the phenylalanine, and has 16 residues. The CDR3 DNA has 48 bases and is translated from base 1. Per the germline V gene (reference sequence), MNHEY is the CDR1 and SMNVEV is the CDR2. Sequencing used an Illumina HiSeq 1500. TCRdb's own reprocessing of the public reads used fastp at Q25 and MiXCR and kept productive beta chains. Every CDR3 protein is listed once, alongside the most common genes and DNA of its rows. The table for this sample lists about 360,000 distinct CDR3 sequences; about a sixth of them were counted only once. The ten largest clones represent less than 9.5% of the sample.

The sample consisted of PBMCs. This clonotype was obtained from a human donor in good health (CMV status not recorded). Some clones in this sample may be carry-over from other donors' samples. The chain joins TRBV27 to TRBJ2-7, with 7 bases aligning to TRBD1. The encoded CDR3 is CASSLRPGTEQYEQYF. The bases read TGTGCCAGCAGTTTAAGGCCGGGGACAGAGCAATACGAGCAGTACTTC.